This TCR beta chain derives from a study of monozygotic twins with inflammatory bowel disease. General study points: Patients received differing immunosuppressive treatments, which may have added variability to their repertoires. People with IBD had fewer clonotypes in common with others than healthy twins did, especially with disease activity.

The CDR3 loop spans 15 amino acids. Germline V CDR1 and CDR2: DFQATT, SNEGSKA (reference sequence). About this clonotype: Its target is unknown.

Whole blood without T cell sorting served as the source of isolated total RNA. Using the 5' RACE reads, TCRdb records one entry per CDR3 protein without DNA. The table lists over 200,000 distinct CDR3 sequences. This sequence originates from a human donor with ulcerative colitis or Crohn's disease, or a healthy co-twin of an affected twin (not recorded which). V and J are TRBV20-1 and TRBJ2-7; TCRdb names TRBD1, which stays unverified in the absence of DNA. Sample: blood. The CDR3 region is CSATGMDTSTYEQYF.